This T cell receptor beta chain appears in the sequencing data of a study of regulatory T cells in long-lasting Graves disease. Study context: Graves' patients with a new diagnosis had received antithyroid drugs under 3 months. General observations from the study: TRBV28, TRBJ1-2 and TRBJ2-5 emerged as the favored segments in persistent disease. New patients shared 966 public clonotypes, fewer than the approximately 3,000 shared by persistent patients.

CDR1 is SGHRS, CDR2 YFSETQ, per germline. The CDR3 loop spans 14 amino acids. The V gene end was trimmed by 0 bases and the J gene end by 3 bases; junction bases not matched to a gene: 3. Indicated time point: newly diagnosed GD, antithyroid drugs for less than 3 months. The TCR library was prepared using RNA isolated from PBMCs. CDR3-region Arm-PCR and iRepertoire HTBI primers produced the TCR beta libraries. Via MiXCR, TCRdb re-called the multiplex PCR reads, giving one row per CDR3 protein. The top ten clones hold 22% of a sample with approximately 230,000 distinct CDR3 sequences, about 18% of them seen once. Worth noting for this clonotype: The target antigen is unknown.

The V call is TRBV5-1, the J call TRBJ2-7; 7 positions agree with TRBD2. The sample here was peripheral blood mononuclear cells (PBMCs), taken at new diagnosis, from a patient treated with antithyroid drugs. The source of this sequence is a female donor with Graves disease. The CDR3 DNA reads TGCGCCAGCAGCTTGGAGGGAGGGGACTACGAGCAGTACTTC. Residues: CASSLEGGDYEQYF.